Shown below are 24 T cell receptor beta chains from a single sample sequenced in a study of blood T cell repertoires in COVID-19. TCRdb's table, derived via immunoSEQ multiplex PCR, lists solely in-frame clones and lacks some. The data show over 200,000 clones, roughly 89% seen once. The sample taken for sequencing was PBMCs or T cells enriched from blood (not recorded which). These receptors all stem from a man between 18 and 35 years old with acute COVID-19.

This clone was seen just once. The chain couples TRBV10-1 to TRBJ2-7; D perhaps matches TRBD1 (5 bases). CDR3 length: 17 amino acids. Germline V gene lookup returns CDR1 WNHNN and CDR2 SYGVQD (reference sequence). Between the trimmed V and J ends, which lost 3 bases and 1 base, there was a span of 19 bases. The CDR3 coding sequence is TGCGCCAGCAGTGAATGGAGCGTAGGGGTTGATTCCTACGAGCAGTACTTC. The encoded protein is CASSEWSVGVDSYEQYF.

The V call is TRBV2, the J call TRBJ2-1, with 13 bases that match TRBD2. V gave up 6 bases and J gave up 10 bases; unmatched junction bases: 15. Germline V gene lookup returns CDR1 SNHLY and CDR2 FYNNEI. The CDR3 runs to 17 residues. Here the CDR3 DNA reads TGTGCCAGCAGCAAAGAAGGGACTAGCGGGATGGGTCCCGAGCAGTTCTTC. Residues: CASSKEGTSGMGPEQFF.

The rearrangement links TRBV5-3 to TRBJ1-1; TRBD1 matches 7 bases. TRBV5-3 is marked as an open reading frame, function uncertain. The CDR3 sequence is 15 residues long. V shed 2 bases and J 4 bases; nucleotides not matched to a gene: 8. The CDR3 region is CARSLSRGSFTEAFF. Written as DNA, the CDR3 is TGTGCCAGAAGCTTATCCAGGGGGAGTTTCACTGAAGCTTTCTTT.

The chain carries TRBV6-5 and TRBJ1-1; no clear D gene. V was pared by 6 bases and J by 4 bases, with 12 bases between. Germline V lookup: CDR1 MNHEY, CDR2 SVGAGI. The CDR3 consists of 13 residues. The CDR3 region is CASSPTGPTEAFF. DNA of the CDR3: TGTGCCAGCAGCCCCACGGGTCCCACTGAAGCTTTCTTT.

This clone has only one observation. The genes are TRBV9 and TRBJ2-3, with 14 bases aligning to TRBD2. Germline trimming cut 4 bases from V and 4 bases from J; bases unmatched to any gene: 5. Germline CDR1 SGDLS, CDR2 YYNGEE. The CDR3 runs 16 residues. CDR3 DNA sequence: TGTGCCAGCAGCATGGGGACTAGCGGGAGTGCAGATACGCAGTATTTT. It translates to CASSMGTSGSADTQYF.

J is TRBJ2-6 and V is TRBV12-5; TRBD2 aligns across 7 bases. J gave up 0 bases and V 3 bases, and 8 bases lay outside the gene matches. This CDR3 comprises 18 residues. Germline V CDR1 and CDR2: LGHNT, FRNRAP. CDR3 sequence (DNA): TGTGCTAGTGGTTTTTTGGCGGGGGAGGGCTCTGGGGCCAACGTCCTGACTTTC. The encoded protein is CASGFLAGEGSGANVLTF.

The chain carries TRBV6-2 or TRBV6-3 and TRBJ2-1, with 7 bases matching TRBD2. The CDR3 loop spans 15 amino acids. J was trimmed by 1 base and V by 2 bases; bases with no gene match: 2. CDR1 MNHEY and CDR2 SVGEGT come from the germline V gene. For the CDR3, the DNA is TGTGCCAGCAGTTACCGGGAGGATTCCTACAATGAGCAGTTCTTC. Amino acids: CASSYREDSYNEQFF.

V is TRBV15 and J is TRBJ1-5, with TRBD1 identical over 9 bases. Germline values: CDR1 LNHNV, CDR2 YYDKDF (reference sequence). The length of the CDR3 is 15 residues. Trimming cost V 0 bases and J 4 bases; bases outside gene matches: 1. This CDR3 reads CATSREGQGNQPQHF. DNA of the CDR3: TGTGCCACCAGCAGAGAGGGACAGGGAAATCAGCCCCAGCATTTT.

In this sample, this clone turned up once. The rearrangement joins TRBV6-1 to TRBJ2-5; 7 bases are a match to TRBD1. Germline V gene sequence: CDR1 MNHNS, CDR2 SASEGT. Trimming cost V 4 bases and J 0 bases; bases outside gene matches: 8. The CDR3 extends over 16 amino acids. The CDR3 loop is CASSAQTGSYQETQYF. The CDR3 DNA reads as TGTGCCAGCAGTGCTCAGACAGGGTCATACCAAGAGACCCAGTACTTC.

CDR3 amino acids: CASSDSGTESGRSSYEQYF. Written as DNA, the CDR3 is TGTGCCAGCAGCGATTCCGGGACAGAGAGCGGAAGGAGCTCCTACGAGCAGTACTTC. The rearrangement joins TRBV9 to TRBJ2-7, with 7 bases identical to TRBD1. The CDR3 length is 19 residues. Trimming removed 3 bases from V and 0 bases from J; junction bases left unmatched: 18. The germline V gene encodes CDR1 SGDLS and CDR2 YYNGEE.

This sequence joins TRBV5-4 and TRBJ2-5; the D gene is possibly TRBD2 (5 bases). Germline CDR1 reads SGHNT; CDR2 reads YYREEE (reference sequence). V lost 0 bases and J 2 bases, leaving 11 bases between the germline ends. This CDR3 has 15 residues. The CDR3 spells CASSLGGSRQETQYF. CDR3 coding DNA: TGTGCCAGCAGCTTGGGAGGGAGTCGTCAAGAGACCCAGTACTTC.

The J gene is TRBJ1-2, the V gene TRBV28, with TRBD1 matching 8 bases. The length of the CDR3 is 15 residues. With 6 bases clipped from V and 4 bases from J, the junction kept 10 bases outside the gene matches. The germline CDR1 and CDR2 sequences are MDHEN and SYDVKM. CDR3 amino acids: CASRYQQGASYGYTF. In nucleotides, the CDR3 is TGTGCCAGCAGATATCAGCAGGGGGCGAGCTATGGCTACACCTTC.

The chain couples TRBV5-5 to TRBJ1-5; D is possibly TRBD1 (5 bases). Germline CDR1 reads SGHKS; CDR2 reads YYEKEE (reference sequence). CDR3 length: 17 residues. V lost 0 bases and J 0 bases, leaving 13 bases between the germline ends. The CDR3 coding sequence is TGTGCCAGCAGCTTGGGTCCAGGGCGAGATAGCAATCAGCCCCAGCATTTT. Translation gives CASSLGPGRDSNQPQHF.

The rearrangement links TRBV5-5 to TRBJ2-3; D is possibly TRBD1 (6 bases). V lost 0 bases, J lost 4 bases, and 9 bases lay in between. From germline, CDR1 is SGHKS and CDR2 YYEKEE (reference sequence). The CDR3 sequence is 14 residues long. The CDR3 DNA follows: TGTGCCAGCAGCTTGGTGGCAGGGGCAGATACGCAGTATTTT. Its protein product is CASSLVAGADTQYF.

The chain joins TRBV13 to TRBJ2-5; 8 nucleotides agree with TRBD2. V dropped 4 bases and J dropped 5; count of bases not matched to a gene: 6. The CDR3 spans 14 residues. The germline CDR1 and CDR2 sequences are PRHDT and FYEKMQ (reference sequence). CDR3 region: CASSSGGGVETQYF. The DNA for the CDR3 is TGTGCCAGCAGCTCCGGGGGGGGTGTCGAGACCCAGTACTTC.

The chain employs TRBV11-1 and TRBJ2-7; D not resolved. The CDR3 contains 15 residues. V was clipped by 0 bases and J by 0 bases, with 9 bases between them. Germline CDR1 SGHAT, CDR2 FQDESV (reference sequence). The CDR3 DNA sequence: TGTGCCAGCAGCTTAGCGACACTTAGCTCCTACGAGCAGTACTTC. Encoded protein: CASSLATLSSYEQYF.

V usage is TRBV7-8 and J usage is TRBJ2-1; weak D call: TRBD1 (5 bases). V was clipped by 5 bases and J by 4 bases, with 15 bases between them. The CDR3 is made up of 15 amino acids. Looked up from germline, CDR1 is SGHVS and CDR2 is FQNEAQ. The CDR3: CASSPRLGLYNEQFF. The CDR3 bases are TGTGCCAGCAGCCCCCGTTTGGGGCTTTACAATGAGCAGTTCTTC.

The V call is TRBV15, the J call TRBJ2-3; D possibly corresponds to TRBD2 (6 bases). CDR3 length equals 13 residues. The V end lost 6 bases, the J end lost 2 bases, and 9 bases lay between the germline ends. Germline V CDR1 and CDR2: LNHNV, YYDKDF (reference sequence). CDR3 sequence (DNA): TGTGCCACCAGGGGACTGGACACAGATACGCAGTATTTT. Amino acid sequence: CATRGLDTDTQYF.

The CDR3 protein is CASSTRQGSTDTQYF. The CDR3 DNA reads as TGTGCCAGCAGTACCCGACAGGGTAGCACAGATACGCAGTATTTT. The chain joins TRBV28 to TRBJ2-3, with 7 bases fitting TRBD1. The V and J ends lost 5 bases and 0 bases, in that order; junction bases with no gene match: 5. CDR3 size: 15 residues. Germline V lookup: CDR1 MDHEN, CDR2 SYDVKM.

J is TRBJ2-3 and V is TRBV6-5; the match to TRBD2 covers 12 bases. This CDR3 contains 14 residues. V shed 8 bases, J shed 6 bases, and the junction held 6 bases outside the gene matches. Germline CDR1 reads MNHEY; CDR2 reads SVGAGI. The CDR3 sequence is CASWTSGKGDTQYF. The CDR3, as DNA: TGTGCCAGCTGGACTAGCGGGAAGGGGGATACGCAGTATTTT.

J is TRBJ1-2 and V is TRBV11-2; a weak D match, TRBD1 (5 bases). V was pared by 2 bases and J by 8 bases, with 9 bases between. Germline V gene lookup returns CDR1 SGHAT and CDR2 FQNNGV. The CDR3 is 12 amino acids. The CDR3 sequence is CASSLSGGGYTF. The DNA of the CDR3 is TGTGCCAGCAGCTTAAGCGGGGGAGGCTACACCTTC.

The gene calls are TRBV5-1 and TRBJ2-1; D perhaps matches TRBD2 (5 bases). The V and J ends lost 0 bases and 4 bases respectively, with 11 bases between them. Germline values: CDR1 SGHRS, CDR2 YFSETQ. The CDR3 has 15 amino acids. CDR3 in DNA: TGCGCCAGCAGCTTGGAAACGGGAACTTACAATGAGCAGTTCTTC. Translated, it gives CASSLETGTYNEQFF.

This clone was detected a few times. DNA for the CDR3: TGTGCCTGGAAGCGGGGAAATGGCTACACCTTC. Translation gives CAWKRGNGYTF. The chain is built from TRBV30 and TRBJ1-2, with D hard to call. Trimming removed 4 bases from V and 6 bases from J, with 9 bases in between. The CDR3 runs 11 residues. Germline V lookup: CDR1 GTSNPN, CDR2 SVGIG (reference sequence). Full variable domain (missing parts from reference TRBV30 and TRBJ1-2): SQTIHQWPATLVQPVGSPLSLECTVEGTSNPNLYWYRQAAGRGLQLLFYSVGIGQISSEVPQNLSASRPQDRQFILSSKKLLLSDSGFYLCAWKRGNGYTFGSGTRLTVV.

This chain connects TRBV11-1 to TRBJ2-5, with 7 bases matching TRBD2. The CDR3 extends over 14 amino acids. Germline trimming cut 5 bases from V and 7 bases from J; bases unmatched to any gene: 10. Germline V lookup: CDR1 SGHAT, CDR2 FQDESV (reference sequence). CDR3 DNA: TGTGCCAGCAGCCTCGGGACTACTAAGGTGACCCAGTACTTC. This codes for CASSLGTTKVTQYF.